Below are 29 T cell receptor beta chains sequenced from a single sample in a study of cytomegalovirus exposure and HLA in healthy donors. Vbeta (60) and Jbeta (13) primers were used in the PCR. TCRdb's copy holds only in-frame clones and misses some; the assay was immunoSEQ multiplex PCR. The profile shows some 160,000 clones, 75% to 80% of them singletons. The sample comprised PBMCs. The receptors were gathered from a woman younger than 45 in good health and CMV-seronegative.

V usage is TRBV19 and J usage is TRBJ1-2; TRBD1 matches 7 bases. V was pared by 1 base and J by 6 bases, with 14 bases of the junction left unmatched. This CDR3 is built from 17 residues. Germline loops: CDR1 LNHDA, CDR2 SQIVND (reference sequence). CDR3 sequence reads: CASSIGGDRRSLHGYTF. The CDR3 DNA reads as TGTGCCAGTAGTATAGGGGGGGACAGAAGATCCCTTCATGGCTACACCTTC.

CDR3 DNA sequence: TGTGCCAGCAGCCCCAGACTGGTAGGGGGCAATGAAAAACTGTTTTTT. Amino acid sequence: CASSPRLVGGNEKLFF. The rearrangement uses TRBV14 and TRBJ1-4, with TRBD1 matching 7 bases. Germline V gene sequence: CDR1 SGHDN, CDR2 FVKESK. V shed 4 bases, J shed 5 bases, and the junction held 10 bases outside the gene matches. This CDR3 is 16 amino acids long. Filled out from reference TRBV14 and TRBJ1-4, the complete variable domain reads EAGVTQFPSHSVIEKGQTVTLRCDPISGHDNLYWYRRVMGKEIKFLLHFVKESKQDESGMPNNRFLAERTGGTYSTLKVQPAELEDSGVYFCASSPRLVGGNEKLFFGSGTQLSVL.

The rearrangement uses TRBV6-5 and TRBJ2-1; D gene unclear. Trimming left V 4 bases short and J 15 bases short, with 19 bases between. There are 13 residues in the CDR3. Germline loops: CDR1 MNHEY, CDR2 SVGAGI. The CDR3: CASSFSKLHSPFF. CDR3 sequence (DNA): TGTGCCAGCAGTTTCTCGAAACTCCATTCACCGTTCTTC.

The genes are TRBV2 and TRBJ1-2, with 9 bases that match TRBD1. Germline CDR1 SNHLY, CDR2 FYNNEI. This CDR3 has 16 amino acids. After removal of 6 bases from V and 4 bases from J, the junction contained 12 bases not matched to a gene. Here the CDR3 reads CASRTTGTGLLYGYTF. DNA of the CDR3: TGTGCCAGCAGGACTACCGGGACAGGGCTCCTCTATGGCTACACCTTC.

The V and J genes are TRBV5-1 and TRBJ2-4; TRBD2 matches at 8 bases. Germline CDR1 SGHRS, CDR2 YFSETQ. The CDR3 contains 15 residues. J gave up 2 bases and V 5 bases, and 6 bases lay outside the gene matches. The CDR3 DNA follows: TGCGCCAGCAGTGTGGAGCGGGGGACCAAAAACATTCAGTACTTC. Protein product: CASSVERGTKNIQYF.

The gene calls are TRBV2 and TRBJ1-5; D gene ambiguous. Germline loops: CDR1 SNHLY, CDR2 FYNNEI. V was pared by 2 bases and J by 0 bases, with 8 bases between. The CDR3 runs to 15 residues. This CDR3 is CASSETRNSNQPQHF. Written as DNA, the CDR3 is TGTGCCAGCAGTGAAACGAGGAATAGCAATCAGCCCCAGCATTTT.

Here the CDR3 DNA reads TGTGCCAGCAAAAATGGACAGGGGGCATCTCAGCCCCAGCATTTT. As protein: CASKNGQGASQPQHF. V and J are TRBV6-5 and TRBJ1-5, with 11 positions matching TRBD1. V was clipped by 7 bases and J by 6 bases; unmatched bases: 8. Germline CDR1 is MNHEY and CDR2 is SVGAGI. The length of the CDR3 is 15 residues.

The chain couples TRBV29-1 to TRBJ2-7, with D maybe TRBD1 (6 bases). Trimming removed 0 bases at V and 4 bases at J, with 10 bases between. CDR3 length: 13 amino acids. CDR1 and CDR2 (germline): SQVTM, ANQGSEA. This CDR3 is CSVEEGGLYEQYF. The DNA of the CDR3 is TGCAGCGTTGAAGAAGGGGGTCTATACGAGCAGTACTTC.

The chain is built from TRBV7-9 and TRBJ1-1; 11 nucleotides match TRBD1. V gave up 2 bases and J gave up 1 base; unmatched junction bases: 6. CDR3 length: 17 amino acids. Germline loops: CDR1 SEHNR, CDR2 FQNEAQ (reference sequence). CDR3 coding DNA: TGTGCCAGCAGCTTATACGGACAGGGGGCAAAGAACACTGAAGCTTTCTTT. It specifies CASSLYGQGAKNTEAFF.

The CDR3 region has the DNA TGTGCCAGCGGATACAGCGGGGCCTACGAGCAGTACTTC. It translates to CASGYSGAYEQYF. The chain has TRBV5-4 and TRBJ2-7, with TRBD2 matching 7 bases. This CDR3 has 13 amino acids. CDR1 is SGHNT and CDR2 is YYREEE in the germline V gene (reference sequence). After removal of 7 bases from V and 2 bases from J, the junction contained 6 bases not matched to a gene.

The chain carries TRBV10-1 and TRBJ2-2; weak D call: TRBD2 (5 bases). With 4 bases removed from V and 3 bases from J, the gap between germline ends came to 6 bases. The CDR3 contains 13 residues. Germline loops: CDR1 WNHNN, CDR2 SYGVQD (reference sequence). Here the CDR3 DNA reads TGCGCCAGCAGTGCGGACTACACCGGGGAGCTGTTTTTT. This encodes CASSADYTGELFF.

The chain combines TRBV6-1 with TRBJ2-1, with D maybe TRBD1 (6 bases). The CDR3 spans 18 residues. Germline V lookup: CDR1 MNHNS, CDR2 SASEGT. V was pared by 2 bases and J by 10 bases, with 27 bases between. As DNA, the CDR3 is TGTGCCAGCAGTGAACAGCCGCTGGGCAGGGGCCGCCGTGGAGAGCAGTTCTTC. Protein sequence: CASSEQPLGRGRRGEQFF.

The CDR3 loop is CASSHGLAGATNTGELFF. CDR3 bases: TGTGCCAGCAGCCACGGACTAGCGGGGGCCACGAACACCGGGGAGCTGTTTTTT. This chain links TRBV4-2 with TRBJ2-2; TRBD2 aligns across 13 bases. The CDR3 runs 18 residues. Germline CDR1 and CDR2: LGHNA and YNFKEQ. With 3 bases clipped from V and 0 bases from J, the junction kept 4 bases outside the gene matches.

The chain combines TRBV27 with TRBJ2-7; unclear D gene. The CDR3 runs to 10 residues. Germline V lookup: CDR1 MNHEY, CDR2 SMNVEV (reference sequence). V was pared by 8 bases and J by 3 bases, with 5 bases between. This CDR3 reads CASGIYEQYF. The CDR3, as DNA: TGTGCCAGCGGCATCTACGAGCAGTACTTC.

This clone has only a few counts. The chain carries TRBV4-3 and TRBJ2-2, with TRBD1 identical over 10 bases. This CDR3 has 17 amino acids. The germline gives CDR1 LGHNA, CDR2 YSLEER. The junction had 6 bases not matched to a gene; V was cut back by 1 base and J by 4 bases. The CDR3 region has the DNA TGCGCCAGCAGCCAAGCCGGGACAGGGGCGATCACCGGGGAGCTGTTTTTT. This gives the protein CASSQAGTGAITGELFF.

This chain uses TRBV6-5 with TRBJ1-5; the match to TRBD1 covers 7 bases. CDR1 and CDR2 from the germline V gene are MNHEY and SVGAGI. Germline trimming cut 0 bases from V and 2 bases from J; bases unmatched to any gene: 1. The CDR3 has 15 residues. This CDR3 is CASSYSGTGNQPQHF. Here the CDR3 DNA reads TGTGCCAGCAGTTACTCGGGGACAGGCAATCAGCCCCAGCATTTT.

The rearrangement links TRBV2 to TRBJ1-3; 8 bases are shared with TRBD1. Germline assignment: CDR1 SNHLY and CDR2 FYNNEI. The J segment lost 4 bases and the V segment lost 6 bases, leaving 8 bases of the junction unmatched. The CDR3 runs 15 residues. The CDR3 sequence: CASRGWTGSGNTIYF. CDR3 in DNA: TGTGCCAGCAGGGGCTGGACAGGGTCGGGAAACACCATATATTTT.

This clone occurred a few times. V and J are TRBV27 and TRBJ2-7; D perhaps matches TRBD1 (6 bases). There are 15 residues in the CDR3. V lost 5 bases, J lost 3 bases, and 17 bases lay in between. Looked up from germline, CDR1 is MNHEY and CDR2 is SMNVEV (reference sequence). In DNA, the CDR3 is TGTGCCAGCAGTGAGACGGGACATTCGCTCTACGAGCAGTACTTC. Encoded protein: CASSETGHSLYEQYF.

This sequence joins TRBV9 and TRBJ2-1; 9 bases match TRBD2. This CDR3 is built from 16 residues. Germline V gene sequence: CDR1 SGDLS, CDR2 YYNGEE. After removal of 2 bases from V and 0 bases from J, the junction contained 3 bases not matched to a gene. CDR3 loop: CASSVSGGSSYNEQFF. The CDR3 coding sequence is TGTGCCAGCAGCGTGAGCGGGGGGAGCTCCTACAATGAGCAGTTCTTC. Together with reference TRBV9 and TRBJ2-1, the CDR3 gives the full variable domain: DSGVTQTPKHLITATGQRVTLRCSPRSGDLSVYWYQQSLDQGLQFLIQYYNGEERAKGNILERFSAQQFPDLHSELNLSSLELGDSALYFCASSVSGGSSYNEQFFGPGTRLTVL.

This clone was observed a few times. The V gene is TRBV30, the J gene TRBJ1-1, with a tentative D call TRBD1 (6 bases). There are 12 residues in the CDR3. Trimming took off 8 bases at V and 2 bases at J, with 12 bases between the two ends. CDR1 and CDR2 from the germline V gene are GTSNPN and SVGIG (reference sequence). The CDR3 DNA reads TGTGCCGGCCAAGGGGGAAACACTGAAGCTTTCTTT. Translation gives CAGQGGNTEAFF. Complete variable domain (other parts from reference TRBV30 and TRBJ1-1): SQTIHQWPATLVQPVGSPLSLECTVEGTSNPNLYWYRQAAGRGLQLLFYSVGIGQISSEVPQNLSASRPQDRQFILSSKKLLLSDSGFYLCAGQGGNTEAFFGQGTRLTVV.

J is TRBJ1-2 and V is TRBV18; TRBD1 agrees at 8 bases. V lost 3 bases to trimming and J lost 8 bases; unmatched junction nucleotides: 8. Germline assignment: CDR1 KGHSH and CDR2 LQKENI. The CDR3 is made up of 14 amino acids. CDR3: CASSPFATGEGYTF. The CDR3 nucleotides are TGTGCCAGCTCACCTTTCGCGACAGGGGAGGGCTACACCTTC.

The V call is TRBV13, the J call TRBJ2-7; TRBD1 aligns across 7 bases. V was clipped by 5 bases and J by 3 bases; unmatched bases: 13. CDR1 is PRHDT and CDR2 is FYEKMQ in the germline V gene (reference sequence). The CDR3 has 16 amino acids. The DNA of the CDR3 is TGTGCCAGCAGCCTTATTACAGGGGCCCGGTACTACGAGCAGTACTTC. Protein: CASSLITGARYYEQYF. Variable domain in full (rest from reference TRBV13 and TRBJ2-7): AAGVIQSPRHLIKEKRETATLKCYPIPRHDTVYWYQQGPGQDPQFLISFYEKMQSDKGSIPDRFSAQQFSDYHSELNMSSLELGDSALYFCASSLITGARYYEQYFGPGTRLTVT.

This clone was observed a handful of times. The genes are TRBV7-9 and TRBJ2-1; D perhaps matches TRBD2 (5 bases). The CDR3 totals 12 residues. The V and J ends lost 4 bases and 7 bases respectively, with 8 bases between them. Germline V gene lookup returns CDR1 SEHNR and CDR2 FQNEAQ (reference sequence). The CDR3 nucleotides are TGTGCCAGCAGCTCTACGGGGAATGAGCAGTTCTTC. Its translation is CASSSTGNEQFF.

There are a few counts of this clone. The chain carries TRBV6-4 and TRBJ2-1; 8 positions agree with TRBD2. Germline V gene sequence: CDR1 MRHNA, CDR2 SNTAGT. The CDR3 runs 15 residues. After removal of 4 bases from V and 7 bases from J, the junction contained 9 bases not matched to a gene. CDR3 sequence: CASSASGGARNEQFF. Written as DNA, the CDR3 is TGTGCCAGCAGTGCTTCCGGGGGGGCCCGGAATGAGCAGTTCTTC.

The chain is built from TRBV19 and TRBJ1-1; 9 bases are shared with TRBD1. The CDR3 is made up of 14 amino acids. The junction had 9 bases not matched to a gene; V was cut back by 6 bases and J by 7 bases. CDR1 LNHDA and CDR2 SQIVND come from the germline V gene (reference sequence). CDR3 in amino acids: CASSPQGAPLEAFF. In DNA form, the CDR3 reads TGTGCCAGTAGCCCACAGGGGGCACCCCTTGAAGCTTTCTTT.

This clone was found a few times. J is TRBJ2-1 and V is TRBV5-1, with TRBD2 matching 12 bases. CDR1 and CDR2 (germline): SGHRS, YFSETQ. Trimming at V came to 3 bases and at J to 7 bases, leaving 5 bases not matched to a gene. This CDR3 contains 15 residues. The CDR3, as DNA: TGCGCCAGCAGCTCTAGCGGGGGGGCCGCGAATGAGCAGTTCTTC. As protein: CASSSSGGAANEQFF.

This chain uses TRBV6-5 with TRBJ2-6, with TRBD2 as a possible D gene (5 bases). Trimming removed 5 bases at V and 1 base at J, with 6 bases between. This CDR3 comprises 14 residues. CDR1 is MNHEY and CDR2 is SVGAGI in the germline V gene. CDR3 DNA sequence: TGTGCCAGCAGTAGGGAGTCTGGGGCCAACGTCCTGACTTTC. Encoded protein: CASSRESGANVLTF.

The rearrangement joins TRBV5-8 to TRBJ2-5, with 7 nucleotides matching TRBD2. V lost 6 bases and J lost 1; bases outside the gene matches: 6. CDR1 and CDR2 from the germline V gene are SGHTS and YDEGEE. CDR3 size: 14 residues. Here the CDR3 reads CASTIGGGQETQYF. CDR3 DNA sequence: TGTGCCAGCACGATTGGGGGGGGCCAAGAGACCCAGTACTTC.

The chain combines TRBV4-2 with TRBJ2-3, with 7 positions matching TRBD1. The CDR3 length is 16 residues. J gave up 2 bases and V 4 bases, and 9 bases lay outside the gene matches. Germline CDR1 reads LGHNA; CDR2 reads YNFKEQ. The CDR3 DNA follows: TGTGCCAGCAGCCTTTCCGGACAGGCCTTCACAGATACGCAGTATTTT. It codes for CASSLSGQAFTDTQYF.